The sequence of this T cell receptor beta chain was determined in a study of blood T cell repertoires in COVID-19. Study details: COVID-19 samples, acute and convalescent, were from the United States, Italy and Spain. PBMCs, B-cell-depleted T cells, or T cells provided the cDNA or gDNA that made up the material.

Profiling relied on immunoSEQ multiplex PCR, and the TCRdb table lists in-frame clones only, not all of them. The table records about 140,000 clones, about 90% of them present only once. This clonotype was sampled from a woman in her sixties or seventies with acute or convalescent COVID-19. Sample: peripheral blood.

The CDR3 DNA is TGTGCCAGCATTTCTAACTGGGGACAGGGATACTATGGCTACACCTTC. As protein: CASISNWGQGYYGYTF. The chain has TRBV28 and TRBJ1-2; 9 bases align to TRBD1. CDR3 length: 16 residues. Germline V gene sequence: CDR1 MDHEN, CDR2 SYDVKM. After removal of 7 bases from V and 3 bases from J, the junction contained 12 bases not matched to a gene.